Detailed here is one T cell receptor beta chain. No cognate antigen has been identified for it. No much larger clonotype is one base removed from it; base qualities were not supplied. This sample stems from a study of regulatory T cells in long-lasting Graves disease (dated by TCRdb to the early 2020s). At the level of the whole study: Antithyroid drugs had been taken for less than 3 months by newly diagnosed Graves' disease patients. This study used TCR sequencing and RNA sequencing of peripheral blood to compare persistent Graves' disease patients against newly diagnosed Graves' disease patients. The study was registered as a clinical trial and conducted in China. TCR sequencing covered approximately 13 persistent and around 20 newly diagnosed Graves' disease patients, around 33 samples in total. What the study reported, not specific to this receptor: A larger number of public clonotypes was shared among persistent patients (fewer than 3,000) than among newly diagnosed patients (roughly 980). Lower TCR Shannon entropy and fewer highly expanded clones were observed in persistent Graves' disease patients than in newly diagnosed patients, which suggested clonal expansion. Only peripheral blood was studied, because thyroid tissue, the primary lesion, was inaccessible. Sequencing and analysis were limited to the TCR beta chain. The small sample size was acknowledged by the authors as a limitation that may reduce accuracy. TRBV28, TRBJ1-2 and TRBJ2-5 were preferentially used in persistent disease, while TRBV20-1 and TRBJ2-1 were favored in newly diagnosed disease.

What the time point label conveys for this sample: newly diagnosed GD, antithyroid drugs for less than 3 months. RNA was extracted from PBMCs in TRIzol for both TCR sequencing and RNA sequencing. Graves' disease was diagnosed according to American Thyroid Association guidelines. Recruitment of patients was carried out at an endocrinology department in Xi'an, China. From each patient, approximately 9 milliliters of peripheral blood was collected into an EDTA anticoagulant tube. Ficoll Paque Plus density gradient separation was used to isolate PBMCs, and no further T cell sorting was performed. An Agilent 2100 Bioanalyzer and agarose gel were used to assess RNA quality, and a NanoDrop 2000 was used to measure RNA concentration. The CDR3 goes from the cysteine to the phenylalanine over 14 residues. Here the CDR3 DNA is all that survives: 42 bases in frame from base 1. CDR1 is given as LNHNV and CDR2 as YYDKDF, both from the germline V gene (reference sequence). Trimming takes 3 bases from V and 4 bases from J, and the germline ends sit 12 bases apart.

The method was multiplex PCR. Sequenced on an Illumina HiSeq 4000. CDR3 regions were amplified by Arm-PCR with iRepertoire HTBI primers to construct TCR beta libraries. Gel purification was performed on PCR products prior to sequencing. Concerning the study's data processing: A total of fewer than 70 TRBV and 14 TRBJ segments were identified across samples and were used for gene usage analysis of CDR3 amino acid clonotypes. COPE and FqMerger were used to merge the filtered high-quality paired reads into contigs. BLAST was used to align contigs to the IMGT TRBV, TRBD and TRBJ reference genes, and CDR3 was defined following IMGT. Clonotypes above 0.1% frequency were classified as highly expanded clones. Shannon entropy served as the measure of repertoire diversity, while the Gini coefficient captured V-J evenness. Public clonotypes were defined as clonotypes shared by more than one individual. TCRdb took the public reads, trimmed them with fastp at Q25, ran MiXCR for clone calling and kept in-frame beta chains. All rows with the same CDR3 protein become a single entry with the most common DNA and genes. These V and J calls are TCRdb output, not the study's own analysis. In this sample the table shows 400,000 to 500,000 distinct CDR3 sequences, 14% to 15% of which occur a single time. The top ten clones comprise 16% of the sample.

This sample also appeared in a second study, on T cells in Graves' hyperthyroidism and ophthalmopathy. In that second paper, the authors write: A patient counted as having stable Graves' hyperthyroidism if no progression to ophthalmopathy occurred over 18 months of follow-up. Hyperthyroidism patients were newly diagnosed, had a disease duration of under 2 months, and were aged 18 to 65 years. Patients with uncontrolled infections, other autoimmune diseases, pregnancy or lactation were excluded. Diagnoses were established on the basis of clinical symptoms, serum thyroxine and TRAb, thyroid ultrasound, and orbital computed tomography. A first-round RT-PCR of the TCR CDR3 used the HTBI primer set with the Qiagen OneStep RT-PCR kit. Most expanded thyroid clonotypes (frequency above 0.001) were also detected in blood, a finding suggesting that blood repertoires may reflect thyroid immune responses. Ophthalmopathy was separated from stable hyperthyroidism by a 13 V-J signature model, with just over 85% sensitivity and 81% to 83% specificity obtained in cross-validation and 80%/75% obtained in testing. During validation, the model predicted progression to ophthalmopathy a median of roughly 7.1 months ahead of onset, with around 70% sensitivity and roughly 75% specificity. To identify distinguishing TCR V-J signatures, a discovery cohort of 100 or so patients was used, comprising 40 to 45 with Graves' ophthalmopathy and 57 with stable Graves' hyperthyroidism. Prospective prediction of ophthalmopathy was tested in an independent validation cohort of some 20 hyperthyroidism patients and 17 patients who later progressed to ophthalmopathy. For training and testing, the 80 to 100 patients in the discovery cohort were randomly divided in a 7:3 ratio. The study also compared thyroid tissue and blood T-cell repertoires from 5 to 7 Graves' hyperthyroidism patients. After blood sampling, hyperthyroidism patients were treated with methimazole at a starting dose of 30 mg daily, and ophthalmopathy patients were treated with high-dose intravenous methylprednisolone. Libraries were constructed in a second round of multiplex PCR, after which size selection and purification were carried out. Libraries were sequenced paired-end with 100 bp reads on an Illumina HiSeq2000. SOAPnuke was used to process the raw data, removing reads that contained adapters or uncalled bases, had a mean Phred below 15, or lacked an exact match to the constant primer or identifier. COPE v1.2.5 was used to merge high-quality paired reads, and clonotypes were defined as unique nucleotide sequences. MiTCR v1.1 was used to align the clonotypes against IMGT TRBV, TRBD and TRBJ reference segments. The analysis included only V-J combinations with a frequency above 0.0001, which together covered 99.2% of the repertoires. The TCS score was defined as the ratio of F50 (clonal expansion) to E x V (chaos), calculated using BLOSUM62-based TCRdist between CDR3 peptides within each V-J. Welch's t-statistics and random forest reduced approximately 520 V-J features to 13, which were used in a naive Bayes classifier (R e1071). No statistical method was used to set the sample size in advance, and investigators knew the group allocation. The paper describes TCR Vbeta CDR3 sequencing of fewer than 150 peripheral blood samples, made up of 43 ophthalmopathy patients, approximately 73 hyperthyroidism patients and 17 progressor patients.

The origin of this receptor is a woman aged 25-40 years with Graves disease. Donor details come from another sample of the same person, matched by shared clones. The sequenced sample was peripheral blood mononuclear cells (PBMCs), obtained at new diagnosis, from a patient treated with antithyroid drugs. In this chain, TRBV15 is recombined with TRBJ1-1; TRBD1 is perhaps the D gene, given 6 matching bases. The CDR3 protein sequence reads: CATSRVEGGTEAFF. The DNA reads TGTGCCACCAGCAGGGTTGAGGGGGGCACTGAAGCTTTCTTT.